Following are 4 T cell receptor beta chains from one sample sequenced in a study of T cell repertoires in cytomegalovirus infection. TCRdb passed the reads through MiXCR, listing each CDR3 protein once. The data show under 850,000 distinct CDR3 sequences, about a third seen once. Sample: PBMCs. These receptors were obtained from a human donor in good health (CMV status not recorded). Some clones in this sample may be carry-over from other donors' samples.

This clonotype was counted a few times. This chain uses TRBV7-8 with TRBJ2-4; 8 nucleotides align to TRBD2. After removal of 5 bases from V and 5 bases from J, the junction contained 11 bases not matched to a gene. The CDR3 is 16 amino acids. CDR1 is SGHVS and CDR2 is FQNEAQ in the germline V gene. CDR3 sequence (DNA): TGTGCCAGCAGCCCCGGGGGGGAAGGGTCCGAAAACATTCAGTACTTC. It specifies CASSPGGEGSENIQYF.

The rearrangement uses TRBV6-5 and TRBJ1-1; D is ambiguous. CDR1 MNHEY and CDR2 SVGAGI come from the germline V gene. V dropped 2 bases and J dropped 4 bases, with 14 bases sitting between them. This CDR3 comprises 15 residues. The DNA for the CDR3 is TGTGCCAGCAGTTACGCCGGATTGGAAGGCACTGAAGCTTTCTTT. Translation gives CASSYAGLEGTEAFF.

The J gene is TRBJ2-3, the V gene TRBV14; D call uncertain. The CDR3 contains 14 residues. The germline V gene encodes CDR1 SGHDN and CDR2 FVKESK. V gave up 1 base and J gave up 6 bases, with 11 bases separating them. Written as DNA, the CDR3 is TGTGCCAGCAGCCAAGGTCAGACTTGGGATACGCAGTATTTT. It yields the protein CASSQGQTWDTQYF.

This rearrangement joins TRBV20-1 to TRBJ1-3; 10 bases are shared with TRBD1. Trimming removed 6 bases from V and 3 bases from J; junction bases left unmatched: 8. This CDR3 spans 15 amino acids. CDR1 is DFQATT, CDR2 SNEGSKA, per germline (reference sequence). CDR3 DNA: TGCAGTGCCGACACTCGGACAGGGGGTGGAAACACCATATATTTT. This gives the protein CSADTRTGGGNTIYF.